This T cell receptor (beta chain) came from a study of Ad26.COV2.S vaccination and SARS-CoV-2 variants. Study at large: Of the COV1001 trial arms, the Ad26.COV2.S arm included the donor. Broader study findings: Estimates derived from TCR breadth and depth analyses may have underestimated total T cell responses.

The method was immunoSEQ multiplex PCR; TCRdb's version includes in-frame clones alone and lacks a portion of them. Here the sample spans about 680,000 clones, around 89% being singletons. With regard to this clone: No antigen is known for it.

As to treatment: about 20 received Ad26.COV2.S at low or high dose, single or two shots; roughly five received placebo; per-sample allocation not given. On day 63 after the first injection, vaccine and placebo recipients gave samples. Boston provided a donor who was an adult aged 18-55 years. This CDR3 region has 16 residues. The TCR was taken from a person between 18 and 65 years old who received the Ad26.COV2.S COVID-19 vaccine or a placebo. Sample: peripheral blood, taken in a trial of Ad26.COV2.S vaccine versus placebo. V gene TRBV21-1 combines with J gene TRBJ2-3; the table's D call of TRBD1 was not tested on the DNA. TRBV21-1 has pseudogene status. CDR3 coding DNA: TGTGCCAGCAGCAAAGAAACAGGGAAGCAGACAGATACGCAGTATTTT. It encodes CASSKETGKQTDTQYF.